This TCR beta chain was retrieved from a study of T cell responses to AZD1222 COVID-19 vaccine. Overall study context: Pooled samples include second doses given at about 4 or 12 weeks.

The CDR3 contains 16 residues. V lost 4 bases to trimming and J lost 2 bases; unmatched junction nucleotides: 4. Germline values: CDR1 MGHRA, CDR2 YSYEKL. Notes on the study in general: Baseline seropositivity occurred in only a handful of AZD1222 recipients. In a largely white British group with more females than males, clonal diversity was possibly underestimated. Two AZD1222 doses significantly raised spike-specific TCR breadth and depth over controls.

With respect to this clone: Its antigen is as yet unknown.

Method: immunoSEQ multiplex PCR; TCRdb's copy keeps in-frame clones and lacks some. This sample yields approximately 76,000 clones, of which 70% to 85% are seen a single time; around 2.8% belongs to the top ten. V usage is TRBV4-1 and J usage is TRBJ2-1; the match to TRBD2 covers 11 bases. This clonotype was obtained from an adult in good health. Here the sequenced sample was peripheral blood, taken on day 0 of AZD1222 vaccination. The CDR3 reads CASSRGTSGTYNEQFF. The CDR3 DNA reads TGCGCCAGCAGCCGCGGGACTAGCGGCACCTACAATGAGCAGTTCTTC.